This is a list of T cell receptor beta chains from one sample in a study of regulatory T cells. Clones were read by immunoSEQ multiplex PCR, and TCRdb kept only the in-frame ones, dropping some. This sample has just over 20,000 clones, with 93% found just once. The sequencing input was CD8+ T cells sorted from blood. These TCRs come from a child aged 2 to 15 with CD3G deficiency. Both conserved end residues are part of each CDR3. Each record gives: D gene, J gene, clone size, V gene, CDR3 protein, CDR3 DNA. A D gene is named only where the DNA matches it firmly. A row's size may be missing; if present it is once, few, many or a size class.

d_gene: -
j_gene: TRBJ2-2
abundance: -
v_gene: TRBV28
CDR3aa: CASSWAGNTGELFF
CDR3nt: TGTGCCAGCAGTTGGGCGGGTAACACCGGGGAGCTGTTTTTT

d_gene: -
j_gene: TRBJ2-7
abundance: once
v_gene: TRBV7-8
CDR3aa: CASSLDRVYEQYF
CDR3nt: TGTGCCAGCAGCTTAGACAGGGTCTACGAGCAGTACTTC

d_gene: -
j_gene: TRBJ2-7
abundance: -
v_gene: TRBV28
CDR3aa: CASSPYGIVYEQYF
CDR3nt: TGTGCCAGCAGCCCCTATGGTATAGTGTACGAGCAGTACTTC

d_gene: -
j_gene: TRBJ2-1
abundance: -
v_gene: TRBV27
CDR3aa: CASSLLGPNEQFF
CDR3nt: TGTGCCAGCAGTTTATTGGGGCCCAATGAGCAGTTCTTC

d_gene: TRBD1
j_gene: TRBJ1-2
abundance: once
v_gene: TRBV6-1
CDR3aa: CASLGRRDSPYGYTF
CDR3nt: TGTGCCAGCCTCGGGAGGAGGGACAGCCCTTATGGCTACACCTTC

d_gene: TRBD1
j_gene: TRBJ2-2
abundance: -
v_gene: TRBV11-2
CDR3aa: CASSFGTERAGELFF
CDR3nt: TGTGCCAGCAGCTTTGGGACAGAAAGAGCCGGGGAGCTGTTTTTT

d_gene: -
j_gene: TRBJ2-6
abundance: -
v_gene: TRBV5-1
CDR3aa: CASSLGPSGANVLTF
CDR3nt: TGCGCCAGCAGCTTAGGGCCCTCTGGGGCCAACGTCCTGACTTTC

d_gene: -
j_gene: TRBJ2-2
abundance: -
v_gene: TRBV19
CDR3aa: CASSIGANTGELFF
CDR3nt: TGTGCCAGTAGTATCGGGGCGAACACCGGGGAGCTGTTTTTT

d_gene: TRBD2
j_gene: TRBJ2-5
abundance: once
v_gene: TRBV27
CDR3aa: CASSSREGETQYF
CDR3nt: TGTGCCAGCAGTTCGCGGGAGGGAGAGACCCAGTACTTC

d_gene: -
j_gene: TRBJ2-1
abundance: -
v_gene: TRBV18
CDR3aa: CASSQGGSSYNEQFF
CDR3nt: TGTGCCAGCTCACAGGGGGGGAGCTCCTACAATGAGCAGTTCTTC

d_gene: TRBD2
j_gene: TRBJ2-7
abundance: -
v_gene: TRBV27
CDR3aa: CASSSGLAYEQYF
CDR3nt: TGTGCCAGCAGTTCAGGACTAGCTTACGAGCAGTACTTC

d_gene: TRBD2
j_gene: TRBJ2-7
abundance: -
v_gene: TRBV10-3
CDR3aa: CAISEKRENAYEQYF
CDR3nt: TGTGCCATCAGTGAAAAGCGGGAGAACGCCTACGAGCAGTACTTC

d_gene: TRBD1
j_gene: TRBJ2-2
abundance: -
v_gene: TRBV19
CDR3aa: CASSTPLDRGAGELFF
CDR3nt: TGTGCCAGTAGTACCCCACTCGACAGGGGGGCCGGGGAGCTGTTTTTT

d_gene: -
j_gene: TRBJ2-3
abundance: -
v_gene: TRBV5-1
CDR3aa: CASSWTGTDTQYF
CDR3nt: TGCGCCAGCAGCTGGACAGGCACAGATACGCAGTATTTT